The rows below give T cell receptor beta chains drawn from one sample of a study of OX40 agonist ivuxolimab in advanced cancers. The table came from immunoSEQ multiplex PCR; TCRdb's copy has only in-frame clones and leaves some out. The table lists about 18,000 clones, around 87% of them singletons. The sample in question was CD4+ or CD8+ T cells sorted from blood, obtained in a trial of the OX40 agonist ivuxolimab. These receptors were taken from an adult with an advanced solid tumor such as melanoma, head and neck, liver or kidney cancer. Both conserved end residues are part of each CDR3. D genes are given only for firm matches. Size tells how often a clone was seen (once, few, many) or the class of an expanded clone, and some rows leave it out.

size,D,V,J,CDR3,DNA
-,-,TRBV4-2,TRBJ2-7,CASSQVSSYEQYF,TGTGCCAGCAGCCAAGTTTCATCCTACGAGCAGTACTTC
-,TRBD1,TRBV5-5,TRBJ2-5,CASSSGQEYQETQYF,TGTGCCAGCAGCTCGGGACAGGAGTACCAAGAGACCCAGTACTTC
once,-,TRBV28,TRBJ1-1,CASSSPDNTEAFF,TGTGCCAGCAGTTCACCGGACAACACTGAAGCTTTCTTT
once,TRBD1,TRBV6-5,TRBJ1-1,CASSDTGGTEAFF,TGTGCCAGCAGTGACACAGGGGGCACTGAAGCTTTCTTT
-,TRBD1,TRBV9,TRBJ1-1,CASSGDREAFF,TGTGCCAGCAGTGGGGACAGGGAAGCTTTCTTT
-,TRBD2,TRBV9,TRBJ2-1,CASSPTGGFLAGEVDEQFF,TGTGCCAGCAGCCCGACCGGCGGTTTCCTAGCGGGAGAGGTGGATGAGCAGTTCTTC
-,TRBD2,TRBV7-9,TRBJ2-5,CASSLSLAEETQYF,TGTGCCAGCAGCTTAAGTCTAGCGGAAGAGACCCAGTACTTC
-,-,TRBV29-1,TRBJ1-1,CSVRGVGNTEAFF,TGCAGCGTTCGGGGAGTTGGGAACACTGAAGCTTTCTTT
-,-,TRBV6-4,TRBJ2-3,CASSDDSVSDTQYF,TGTGCCAGCAGTGACGACAGCGTTTCTGATACGCAGTATTTT
-,-,TRBV6-1,TRBJ2-7,CASSETYEQYF,TGTGCCAGCAGTGAAACCTACGAGCAGTACTTC
-,TRBD2,TRBV27,TRBJ2-1,CASSLNGAGETYNEQFF,TGTGCCAGCAGTTTGAACGGGGCGGGGGAAACCTACAATGAGCAGTTCTTC
-,TRBD1,TRBV4-2,TRBJ2-7,CASSQADRPYEQYF,TGTGCCAGCAGCCAAGCGGACAGGCCCTACGAGCAGTACTTC
-,-,TRBV29-1,TRBJ2-1,CSVEKGYTYNEQFF,TGCAGCGTAGAGAAGGGCTATACCTACAATGAGCAGTTCTTC
-,-,TRBV7-8,TRBJ2-7,CASSLARWGPHEQYF,TGTGCCAGCAGCTTAGCGCGGTGGGGGCCCCACGAGCAGTACTTC
-,TRBD1,TRBV19,TRBJ1-1,CASSPRDRGQSEAFF,TGTGCCAGTAGTCCCCGGGACAGGGGGCAGAGTGAAGCTTTCTTT
-,-,TRBV2,TRBJ1-4,CATSVDIGNEKLFF,TGTGCCACCTCGGTGGACATAGGGAATGAAAAACTGTTTTTT
-,-,TRBV9,TRBJ1-1,CASSVASGSEAFF,TGTGCCAGCAGCGTAGCTTCGGGGTCTGAAGCTTTCTTT
-,-,TRBV5-6,TRBJ1-1,CASSQGEAEAFF,TGTGCCAGCAGCCAAGGGGAGGCTGAAGCTTTCTTT
-,-,TRBV12-5,TRBJ1-1,CASAKTESNTEAFF,TGTGCTAGTGCTAAGACGGAGTCGAACACTGAAGCTTTCTTT
-,-,TRBV9,TRBJ2-2,CASGVTGELFF,TGTGCCAGCGGGGTAACCGGGGAGCTGTTTTTT
-,TRBD2,TRBV6-1,TRBJ2-3,CASSAGGTDTQYF,TGTGCCAGCAGTGCGGGGGGAACAGATACGCAGTATTTT
-,TRBD1,TRBV13,TRBJ2-7,CASSLATGTGGYEQYF,TGTGCCAGCAGCTTAGCTACCGGGACAGGGGGTTACGAGCAGTACTTC
-,TRBD2,TRBV4-3,TRBJ2-7,CASSQEGRGAYEQYF,TGCGCCAGCAGCCAAGAAGGGCGGGGGGCCTACGAGCAGTACTTC
-,-,TRBV13,TRBJ2-7,CASTLKGIHYEQYF,TGTGCCAGCACCCTAAAGGGGATCCACTACGAGCAGTACTTC